The entry below describes one TCR beta chain. Losses at the gene ends were 4 bases for V and 3 bases for J; bases not matched to a gene: 8. CDR1 is SGDLS and CDR2 is YYNGEE in the germline V gene. This CDR3 is built from 17 residues. The source of the sample is a study of blood T cell repertoires in COVID-19. About the study: T cells, B-cell-depleted T cells, or PBMCs provided the cDNA or gDNA that served as material.

The method was immunoSEQ multiplex PCR; TCRdb's version includes in-frame clones alone and lacks a portion of them. The sample lists around 160,000 clones, around 89% occurring once. The source is a man in his sixties with acute or convalescent COVID-19. The chain joins TRBV9 to TRBJ2-5; 14 bases are shared with TRBD2. Sequencing was carried out using peripheral blood. For the CDR3, the DNA is TGTGCCAGCAGCACACCCCGGGGACTAGCGGGGGAAGAGACCCAGTACTTC. Translated: CASSTPRGLAGEETQYF.